One and the same sample provided the 25 T cell receptor beta chains below, sequenced in a study of brain T cells in children with intractable seizures. TCRdb's table, derived via immunoSEQ multiplex PCR, lists solely in-frame clones and lacks some. The data show 60,000 to 85,000 clones, 90% to 95% seen once. This specimen was peripheral blood, taken at surgery. The receptors come from a boy less than two years old with tuberous sclerosis and intractable seizures.

The V call is TRBV7-2, the J call TRBJ1-2; TRBD1 is a possible D gene (6 bases). Germline loops: CDR1 SGHTA, CDR2 FQGNSA. Trimming pared 0 bases from V and 5 bases from J, leaving 13 bases between. The CDR3 is 15 residues long. The CDR3, as DNA: TGTGCCAGCAGCTTAGCCCAGGGGTTTGGATATGGCTACACCTTC. Protein sequence: CASSLAQGFGYGYTF.

The chain links TRBV30 to TRBJ1-4; TRBD1 matches 7 bases. The CDR3 length is 15 residues. The V and J ends lost 3 bases and 8 bases, in that order; junction bases with no gene match: 12. Per the germline V gene, CDR1 is GTSNPN and CDR2 is SVGIG (reference sequence). The CDR3 DNA is TGTGCCTGGAGCACCCCTCGACAGGGTTGGGAAAAACTGTTTTTT. It specifies CAWSTPRQGWEKLFF. The entire variable domain, with the rest obtained from reference TRBV30 and TRBJ1-4, is as follows: SQTIHQWPATLVQPVGSPLSLECTVEGTSNPNLYWYRQAAGRGLQLLFYSVGIGQISSEVPQNLSASRPQDRQFILSSKKLLLSDSGFYLCAWSTPRQGWEKLFFGSGTQLSVL.

The chain carries TRBV5-6 and TRBJ2-5; the D is unclear. Germline CDR1 SGHDT, CDR2 YYEEEE. V lost 4 bases and J lost 7, with 8 bases in between. This CDR3 comprises 11 residues. The DNA for the CDR3 is TGTGCCAGCAGCGCGAAGGCGACCCAGTACTTC. Encoded protein: CASSAKATQYF.

The V gene is TRBV7-3, the J gene TRBJ1-4; 11 bases are a match to TRBD1. With V trimmed by 4 bases and J by 3 bases, 16 bases remained unmatched. This CDR3 contains 20 residues. CDR1 and CDR2 (germline): SGHTA, FQGTGA. CDR3 coding DNA: TGTGCCAGCAGCTCCTCTCCGGACAGGGGGCGGCCCCGTTCTAATGAAAAACTGTTTTTT. It translates to CASSSSPDRGRPRSNEKLFF.

The CDR3 here is CASRPGVFGNTIYF. The CDR3 DNA reads TGTGCCAGCAGACCAGGGGTGTTTGGAAACACCATATATTTT. The chain recombines TRBV2 with TRBJ1-3; TRBD1 is a possible D gene (6 bases). CDR3 length: 14 residues. V was clipped by 6 bases and J by 3 bases, with 12 bases between them. The germline gives CDR1 SNHLY, CDR2 FYNNEI.

The chain is built from TRBV7-9 and TRBJ2-5, with TRBD2 matching 9 bases. CDR1 and CDR2 from the germline V gene are SEHNR and FQNEAQ (reference sequence). The CDR3 has 15 residues. The junction had 1 base not matched to a gene; V was cut back by 0 bases and J by 2 bases. CDR3 DNA: TGTGCCAGCAGCTTAGCTAGCGGGGGACAAGAGACCCAGTACTTC. This gives the protein CASSLASGGQETQYF.

This chain links TRBV2 with TRBJ2-1, with D unclear. The CDR3 extends over 16 amino acids. From germline, CDR1 is SNHLY and CDR2 FYNNEI. Between the trimmed V and J ends, which lost 3 bases and 0 bases, there was a span of 12 bases. The CDR3 here is CASSEGGKSSYNEQFF. CDR3 sequence (DNA): TGTGCCAGCAGTGAGGGTGGAAAAAGCTCCTACAATGAGCAGTTCTTC.

The chain combines TRBV19 with TRBJ1-1; D perhaps matches TRBD1 (5 bases). The CDR3 sequence is 13 residues long. Trimming shortened V by 2 bases and J by 4 bases, and 8 bases separated the two germline ends. Germline assignment: CDR1 LNHDA and CDR2 SQIVND (reference sequence). This chain's CDR3 is CASSIWGRTEAFF. The DNA of the CDR3 is TGTGCCAGTAGTATATGGGGACGCACTGAAGCTTTCTTT. Combining the CDR3 with reference TRBV19 and TRBJ1-1 gives the whole variable domain DGGITQSPKYLFRKEGQNVTLSCEQNLNHDAMYWYRQDPGQGLRLIYYSQIVNDFQKGDIAEGYSVSREKKESFPLTVTSAQKNPTAFYLCASSIWGRTEAFFGQGTRLTVV.

This chain links TRBV4-2 with TRBJ2-3; D might be TRBD2 (6 bases). Trimming stripped 0 bases from V and 0 bases from J, with 7 bases between. CDR1 LGHNA and CDR2 YNFKEQ come from the germline V gene. The CDR3 is 15 amino acids. CDR3: CASSQDGTSTDTQYF. CDR3 bases: TGTGCCAGCAGCCAAGATGGGACTAGCACAGATACGCAGTATTTT.

The chain combines TRBV11-3 with TRBJ1-3; TRBD1 matches at 8 bases. The CDR3 totals 17 residues. In germline, CDR1 is SGHNT, CDR2 YENEEA. Trimming cost V 0 bases and J 4 bases; bases outside gene matches: 8. The CDR3 DNA reads TGTGCCAGCAGCTTAGATCAGCAGGGGGCTCCCGGAAACACCATATATTTT. Translating gives CASSLDQQGAPGNTIYF.

V gene TRBV24-1 combines with J gene TRBJ2-2; no clear D. The CDR3 runs to 13 residues. The germline gives CDR1 KGHDR, CDR2 SFDVKD. Between the trimmed V and J ends, which lost 9 bases and 2 bases, there was a span of 9 bases. The CDR3 spells CATEVLNTGELFF. The CDR3 DNA reads as TGTGCCACCGAAGTCCTTAACACCGGGGAGCTGTTTTTT.

The chain joins TRBV30 to TRBJ2-2; TRBD1 aligns across 8 bases. CDR1 and CDR2 from the germline V gene are GTSNPN and SVGIG (reference sequence). Trimming cost V 5 bases and J 3 bases; bases outside gene matches: 5. This CDR3 has 14 residues. CDR3 nucleotides: TGTGCCTGGGATCCGGACAGGGACACCGGGGAGCTGTTTTTT. It translates to CAWDPDRDTGELFF.

This sequence joins TRBV6-4 and TRBJ2-3, with D possibly being TRBD1 (6 bases). Germline CDR1 MRHNA, CDR2 SNTAGT. The V end was cut by 4 bases, the J end by 3 bases, with 17 bases between. The CDR3 has 16 amino acids. The CDR3 DNA is TGTGCCAGCAGTGCGACCTCAGTGGGGGCGACAGATACGCAGTATTTT. As protein: CASSATSVGATDTQYF.

The V and J genes are TRBV2 and TRBJ1-4, with D uncertain. CDR1 is SNHLY and CDR2 is FYNNEI in the germline V gene. This CDR3 comprises 13 residues. Trimming removed 6 bases from V and 8 bases from J, with 13 bases in between. The CDR3 here is CASRARGWEKLFF. CDR3 DNA sequence: TGTGCCAGCAGGGCTAGAGGGTGGGAAAAACTGTTTTTT.

The chain is built from TRBV11-1 and TRBJ2-7; 10 bases are a match to TRBD1. CDR3 length: 14 amino acids. Germline V CDR1 and CDR2: SGHAT, FQDESV (reference sequence). V shed 5 bases, J shed 5 bases, and the junction held 6 bases outside the gene matches. CDR3 DNA sequence: TGTGCCAGCAGCCTGGGGACAGGGGTCCACGAGCAGTACTTC. Amino acids: CASSLGTGVHEQYF.

This clone was detected only once. This chain uses TRBV19 with TRBJ2-7; 10 bases map to TRBD2. Germline V gene sequence: CDR1 LNHDA, CDR2 SQIVND (reference sequence). Germline trimming cut 3 bases from V and 4 bases from J; bases unmatched to any gene: 9. The CDR3 extends over 16 amino acids. The DNA of the CDR3 is TGTGCCAGTAGTATTGGATTAGCTAGCGGGGGTTACGAGCAGTACTTC. The encoded protein is CASSIGLASGGYEQYF.

The CDR3 protein is CASSPGTDTEAFF. The CDR3 DNA reads TGTGCCAGCAGCCCCGGGACTGACACTGAAGCTTTCTTT. The genes are TRBV7-8 and TRBJ1-1; tentative D call: TRBD1 (5 bases). This CDR3 has 13 residues. The germline V gene encodes CDR1 SGHVS and CDR2 FQNEAQ. Between the trimmed V and J ends, which lost 5 bases and 3 bases, there was a span of 10 bases.

This chain uses TRBV7-8 with TRBJ2-1, with D unresolved. Germline assignment: CDR1 SGHVS and CDR2 FQNEAQ. With 5 bases removed from V and 0 bases from J, the gap between germline ends came to 11 bases. The CDR3 covers 15 residues. For the CDR3, the DNA is TGTGCCAGCAGCGCTACCCACAGCTCCTACAATGAGCAGTTCTTC. It is translated as CASSATHSSYNEQFF.

The gene calls are TRBV19 and TRBJ2-7; D gene ambiguous. CDR1 LNHDA and CDR2 SQIVND come from the germline V gene (reference sequence). The CDR3 loop spans 13 amino acids. Trimming stripped 2 bases from V and 4 bases from J, with 9 bases between. The CDR3 region has the DNA TGTGCCAGTAGTATATCCGCAGGTTACGAGCAGTACTTC. Amino acid sequence: CASSISAGYEQYF.

The V call is TRBV30, the J call TRBJ1-1; D might be TRBD1 (5 bases). The CDR3 is made up of 14 amino acids. Germline CDR1 reads GTSNPN; CDR2 reads SVGIG (reference sequence). Trimming left V 0 bases short and J 1 base short, with 9 bases between. DNA for the CDR3: TGTGCCTGGAGTGTAACTCAGGGGAACACTGAAGCTTTCTTT. This encodes CAWSVTQGNTEAFF.

The gene calls are TRBV2 and TRBJ1-2; TRBD1 matches 10 bases. CDR3 length: 13 amino acids. Germline V lookup: CDR1 SNHLY, CDR2 FYNNEI. V lost 6 bases and J lost 6; bases outside the gene matches: 4. CDR3 in amino acids: CASSRGTGDGYTF. For the CDR3, the DNA is TGTGCCAGCAGCCGCGGGACAGGGGATGGCTACACCTTC.

The chain links TRBV30 to TRBJ1-3; D not certain. Germline V gene data show CDR1 as GTSNPN and CDR2 as SVGIG (reference sequence). Trimming took 1 base from V and 0 from J, leaving 7 bases between them. The CDR3 runs to 14 residues. The CDR3 DNA is TGTGCCTGGAGTGCTGGGGTCTCTGGAAACACCATATATTTT. Residues: CAWSAGVSGNTIYF. The full variable domain, with the rest looked up from reference TRBV30 and TRBJ1-3, is SQTIHQWPATLVQPVGSPLSLECTVEGTSNPNLYWYRQAAGRGLQLLFYSVGIGQISSEVPQNLSASRPQDRQFILSSKKLLLSDSGFYLCAWSAGVSGNTIYFGEGSWLTVV.

This chain connects TRBV25-1 to TRBJ1-2, with D perhaps matching TRBD1 (5 bases). V shed 5 bases and J shed 6 bases, with 25 bases lying between them. The CDR3 extends over 17 amino acids. Germline V lookup: CDR1 MGHDK, CDR2 SYGVNS. CDR3 amino acids: CASSCQHRRAGYNGYTF. CDR3 nucleotide sequence: TGTGCCAGCAGTTGCCAGCACCGAAGGGCAGGGTATAATGGCTACACCTTC.

V gene TRBV18 combines with J gene TRBJ1-1; D uncertain. V lost 3 bases and J 1 base, leaving 9 bases between the germline ends. The CDR3 runs 14 residues. CDR1 KGHSH and CDR2 LQKENI come from the germline V gene. This chain's CDR3 is CASSPTAGNTEAFF. Written as DNA, the CDR3 is TGTGCCAGCTCACCGACGGCAGGGAACACTGAAGCTTTCTTT.

This rearrangement joins TRBV7-3 to TRBJ2-1; 7 nucleotides line up with TRBD2. This CDR3 has 14 residues. J lost 8 bases, V lost 2 bases, and 6 bases had no gene match. CDR1 is SGHTA, CDR2 FQGTGA, per germline. In DNA form, the CDR3 reads TGTGCCAGCAGCTTAGGCGGGAGAATCGATGAGCAGTTCTTC. This codes for CASSLGGRIDEQFF.